The rows below give T cell receptor beta chains drawn from one sample of a study of T cell repertoires in aging, cancer and after chemotherapy. TCRdb analysed the multiplex PCR reads with MiXCR anew, one entry per CDR3 protein. The sample lists more than 10,000 distinct CDR3 sequences, around 20% occurring once. Sequencing was done on a sample of blood. Receptors were obtained from a human donor in good health. Both conserved end residues are part of each CDR3.

j_call	v_call	cdr3_length	cdr3_aa
TRBJ1-6	TRBV5-1	16	CASSLGESSYNSPLHF
TRBJ2-3	TRBV5-1	13	CASSGGGTDTQYF
TRBJ1-2	TRBV27	13	CASSSNRAEGYTF
TRBJ1-5	TRBV5-1	14	CASSLEGGSQPQHF
TRBJ1-5	TRBV19	15	CASRGTGEGHQPQHF
TRBJ2-1	TRBV5-1	15	CASSQGQTTNNEQFF
TRBJ1-1	TRBV18	13	CASSGTGDTEAFF
TRBJ1-1	TRBV6-1	13	CASSERGTGGAFF
TRBJ1-5	TRBV30	13	CAWSVLGDQPQHF
TRBJ2-3	TRBV20-1	15	CSASWTSGGTDTQYF
TRBJ2-7	TRBV7-4	15	CASSNPGQGTYEQYF
TRBJ1-5	TRBV19	13	CASSRGDYQPQHF
TRBJ1-4	TRBV5-6	15	CASSRSGTGEEKLFF
TRBJ1-6	TRBV6-2/TRBV6-3	14	CASSPGGVFSPLHF
TRBJ2-2	TRBV25-1	16	CASRPKWGPNTGELFF
TRBJ1-2	TRBV5-1	15	CASSLNGRIDYGYTF
TRBJ2-3	TRBV30	19	CAWSPNGKGWSKVTDTQYF
TRBJ2-2	TRBV18	13	CASSPPGVGELFF
TRBJ1-5	TRBV12-3/TRBV12-4	14	CASSPHGPYQPQHF
TRBJ2-1	TRBV6-1	18	CASSEAGPAAAMYNEQFF
TRBJ1-1	TRBV14	14	CASSQYLTKTEAFF
TRBJ1-2	TRBV30	15	CAWSVQFPGKGGYTF
TRBJ1-3	TRBV11-1	16	CASSLEPGEAGNTIYF
TRBJ2-7	TRBV13	15	CASSGRLAGGLEQYF
TRBJ1-5	TRBV19	16	CASSISQVYSNQPQHF
TRBJ1-3	TRBV20-1	16	CSATTHGGVSGNTIYF
TRBJ1-6	TRBV7-3	13	CASSLGGDGALHF
TRBJ2-3	TRBV5-4	15	CASSLPRGRTDTQYF
TRBJ2-7	TRBV9	15	CASSFTGEVINEQYF
TRBJ2-2	TRBV6-5	15	CASSTTEANTGELFF
TRBJ1-1	TRBV4-3	15	CASSQDMRMNTEAFF
TRBJ1-5	TRBV12-3/TRBV12-4	15	CASSPGTGGHQPQHF
TRBJ1-5	TRBV27	13	CASSLTLYQPQHF
TRBJ1-5	TRBV24-1	13	CATSGGANQPQHF
TRBJ2-2	TRBV20-1	13	CSADSANTGELFF
TRBJ1-2	TRBV5-6	14	CASSLGGQGNGYTF
TRBJ1-2	TRBV7-9	16	CASSLGESETNYGYTF
TRBJ2-7	TRBV18	11	CASSPEYEQYF
TRBJ2-7	TRBV4-2	16	CASSQDLSGAHYEQYF
TRBJ2-1	TRBV5-1	18	CASSLGAGAISSYNEQFF
TRBJ2-7	TRBV6-1	15	CASSTPGGMRYEQYF
TRBJ1-1	TRBV6-2/TRBV6-3	14	CASSYWAGQGEPFF
TRBJ1-4	TRBV5-1	16	CASSLSGQGFFEKLFF
TRBJ2-7	TRBV2	15	CASSRDGGEPYEQYF
TRBJ1-2	TRBV6-5	15	CASSSAGGAPGGYTF
TRBJ2-5	TRBV5-4	15	CTSSGIPGRQETQYF
TRBJ1-3	TRBV6-5	14	CASSYRRGGNTIYF
TRBJ2-5	TRBV27	15	CASSLRGRAQETQYF
TRBJ1-5	TRBV30	16	CAWSRGPGQDNQPQHF
TRBJ1-6	TRBV27	16	CASKGDRLTYNSPLHF
TRBJ1-6	TRBV5-4	15	CASSPDREPNSPLHF
TRBJ2-3	TRBV7-2	15	CASSPTGLLTDTQYF
TRBJ1-3	TRBV6-1	14	CASSYFGAGNTIYF
TRBJ1-6	TRBV4-3	17	CASSQDVGTGNNSPLHF
TRBJ2-1	TRBV30	15	CAWSASASSYNEQFF
TRBJ1-1	TRBV30	13	CAWGTKRHTEAFF
TRBJ2-5	TRBV6-5	17	CASSRPWTSGPIETQYF
TRBJ2-1	TRBV18	15	CASSPPAGTYNEQFF
TRBJ2-7	TRBV19	16	CASSVHRTGDSYEQYF
TRBJ1-1	TRBV6-5	15	CASTRQGMRGTEAFF